This T cell receptor beta chain was recovered during a study of cytomegalovirus exposure and HLA in healthy donors. Across the whole study: The study placed around 85% of its roughly 410 genotyped donors in the Caucasian-associated ancestry cluster. Whole-study results and caveats: Analyzed later, association rates of TCRs varied across HLA loci, with DRB1 most and HLA-C fewest.

The PCR employed 60 Vbeta primers together with 13 Jbeta primers. Repertoires were generated with immunoSEQ multiplex PCR, while TCRdb's copy carries only in-frame clones and drops some. The data show 90,000 to 95,000 clones, about three quarters seen once. Germline assignment: CDR1 SGHAT and CDR2 FQNNGV. V was pared by 4 bases and J by 4 bases, with 8 bases of the junction left unmatched. The CDR3 spans 15 residues. As for this clone: Its antigen is undetermined.

Sequencing was carried out using PBMCs. The chain couples TRBV11-2 to TRBJ2-3; TRBD1 matches at 7 bases. The sequence came from a male donor in good health and CMV-seropositive. The CDR3 sequence: CASSSIKGAADTQYF. CDR3 DNA sequence: TGTGCCAGCAGCTCTATCAAGGGGGCTGCAGATACGCAGTATTTT. Full variable domain (missing parts from reference TRBV11-2 and TRBJ2-3): EAGVAQSPRYKIIEKRQSVAFWCNPISGHATLYWYQQILGQGPKLLIQFQNNGVVDDSQLPKDRFSAERLKGVDSTLKIQPAKLEDSAVYLCASSSIKGAADTQYFGPGTRLTVL.